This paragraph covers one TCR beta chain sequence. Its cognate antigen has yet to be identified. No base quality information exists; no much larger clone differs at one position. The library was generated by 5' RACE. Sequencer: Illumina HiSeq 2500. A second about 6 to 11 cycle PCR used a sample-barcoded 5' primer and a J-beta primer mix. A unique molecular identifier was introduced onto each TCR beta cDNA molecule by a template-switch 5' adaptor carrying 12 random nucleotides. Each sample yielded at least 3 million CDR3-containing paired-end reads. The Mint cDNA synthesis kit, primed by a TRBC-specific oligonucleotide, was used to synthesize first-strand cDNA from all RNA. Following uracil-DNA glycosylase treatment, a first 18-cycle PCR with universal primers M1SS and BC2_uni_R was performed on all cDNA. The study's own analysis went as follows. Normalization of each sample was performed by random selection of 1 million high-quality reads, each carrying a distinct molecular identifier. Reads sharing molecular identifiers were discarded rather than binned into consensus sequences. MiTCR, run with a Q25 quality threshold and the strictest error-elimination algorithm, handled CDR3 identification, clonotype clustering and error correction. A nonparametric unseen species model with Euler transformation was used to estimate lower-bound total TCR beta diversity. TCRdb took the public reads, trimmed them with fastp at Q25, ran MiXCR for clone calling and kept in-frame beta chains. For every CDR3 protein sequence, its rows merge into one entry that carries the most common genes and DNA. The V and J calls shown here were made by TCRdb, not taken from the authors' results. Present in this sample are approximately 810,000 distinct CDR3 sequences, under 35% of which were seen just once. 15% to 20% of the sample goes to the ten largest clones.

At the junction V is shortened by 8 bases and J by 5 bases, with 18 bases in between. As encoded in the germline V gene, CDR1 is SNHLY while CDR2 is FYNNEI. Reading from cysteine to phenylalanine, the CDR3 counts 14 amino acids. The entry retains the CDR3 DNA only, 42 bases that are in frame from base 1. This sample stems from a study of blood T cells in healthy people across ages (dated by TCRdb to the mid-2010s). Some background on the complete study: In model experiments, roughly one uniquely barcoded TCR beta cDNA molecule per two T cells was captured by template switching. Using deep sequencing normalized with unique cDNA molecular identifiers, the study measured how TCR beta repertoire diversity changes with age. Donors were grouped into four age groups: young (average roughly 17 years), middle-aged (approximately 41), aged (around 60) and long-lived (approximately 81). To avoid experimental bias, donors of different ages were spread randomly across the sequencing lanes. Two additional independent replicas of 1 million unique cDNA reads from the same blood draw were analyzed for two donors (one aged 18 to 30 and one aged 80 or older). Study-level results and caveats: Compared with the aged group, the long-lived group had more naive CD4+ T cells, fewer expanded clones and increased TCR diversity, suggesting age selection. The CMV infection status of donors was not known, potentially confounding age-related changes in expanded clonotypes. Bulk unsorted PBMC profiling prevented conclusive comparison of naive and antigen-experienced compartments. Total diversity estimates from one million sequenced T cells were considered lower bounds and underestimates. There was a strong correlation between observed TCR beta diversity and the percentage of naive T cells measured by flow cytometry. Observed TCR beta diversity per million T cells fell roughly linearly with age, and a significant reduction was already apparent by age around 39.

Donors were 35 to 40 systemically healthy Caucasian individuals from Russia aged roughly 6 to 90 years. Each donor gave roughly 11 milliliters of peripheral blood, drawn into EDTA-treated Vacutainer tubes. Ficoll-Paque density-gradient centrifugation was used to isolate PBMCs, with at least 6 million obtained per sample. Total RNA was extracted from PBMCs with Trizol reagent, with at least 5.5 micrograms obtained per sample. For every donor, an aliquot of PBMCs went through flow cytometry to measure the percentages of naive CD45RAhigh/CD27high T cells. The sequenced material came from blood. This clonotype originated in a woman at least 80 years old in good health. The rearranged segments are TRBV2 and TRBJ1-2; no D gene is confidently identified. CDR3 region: CASLKSGTRYGYTF. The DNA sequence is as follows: TGTGCCAGCCTCAAATCCGGAACACGATATGGCTACACCTTC.